The 12 T cell receptor beta chains presented below share a single source sample, sequenced in a study of blood T cell repertoires in COVID-19. Profiling relied on immunoSEQ multiplex PCR, and the TCRdb table lists in-frame clones only, not all of them. The table shows fewer than 500,000 clones, with 75% to 90% occurring only once. Sequenced material: PBMCs or T cells enriched from blood (not recorded which). The receptors were sampled from a man aged 25 to 40 who had recovered from COVID-19.

CDR3 DNA sequence: TGTGCCAGCAGCTTGGCGGGACAGGGAAACATTCAGTACTTC. This sequence encodes CASSLAGQGNIQYF. The chain has TRBV7-9 and TRBJ2-4; TRBD1 aligns across 9 bases. Trimming at V came to 3 bases and at J to 6 bases, leaving 3 bases not matched to a gene. CDR1 is SEHNR and CDR2 is FQNEAQ in the germline V gene (reference sequence). This CDR3 comprises 14 residues.

The chain has TRBV14 and TRBJ1-2; possibly TRBD1 for D (6 bases). The CDR3 spans 15 residues. The V gene's germline CDR1 is SGHDN and CDR2 FVKESK. V lost 4 bases and J 7 bases, leaving 19 bases between the germline ends. CDR3 sequence reads: CASSPRYTGSAGYTF. CDR3 coding DNA: TGTGCCAGCAGCCCTCGATATACAGGGTCCGCTGGCTACACCTTC.

Only one count was recorded for this clone. The chain uses TRBV11-2 and TRBJ2-2, with D hard to call. The CDR3 has 16 residues. From germline, CDR1 is SGHAT and CDR2 FQNNGV. The V gene lost 1 base and the J gene lost 3 bases, with 12 bases spanning the gap. CDR3 protein: CASSLVSGKDTGELFF. CDR3 nucleotide sequence: TGTGCCAGCAGCTTAGTGTCGGGTAAAGACACCGGGGAGCTGTTTTTT.

This rearrangement joins TRBV7-9 to TRBJ2-1; TRBD2 is a possible D gene (5 bases). Germline V CDR1 and CDR2: SEHNR, FQNEAQ (reference sequence). The length of the CDR3 is 13 residues. Trimming stripped 8 bases from V and 3 bases from J, with 11 bases between. CDR3 protein: CASDQRNYNEQFF. The DNA of the CDR3 is TGTGCCAGCGATCAGCGGAACTACAATGAGCAGTTCTTC.

The V gene is TRBV15, the J gene TRBJ1-5, with a tentative D call TRBD1 (5 bases). CDR3 length: 16 residues. The V end was cut by 0 bases, the J end by 5 bases, with 14 bases between. Per the germline V gene, CDR1 is LNHNV and CDR2 is YYDKDF (reference sequence). Here the CDR3 reads CATSREGAGRYQPQHF. CDR3 DNA sequence: TGTGCCACCAGCAGAGAAGGTGCAGGGAGGTATCAGCCCCAGCATTTT.

This clone occurred once. V and J are TRBV6-5 and TRBJ1-1; perhaps TRBD1 as D (5 bases). Germline assignment: CDR1 MNHEY and CDR2 SVGAGI. V was trimmed by 5 bases and J by 2 bases, leaving 12 bases between them. CDR3 length equals 14 residues. The CDR3 nucleotides are TGTGCCAGCAGTCGGCGGGACGGCAACACTGAAGCTTTCTTT. This sequence encodes CASSRRDGNTEAFF.

V usage is TRBV7-9 and J usage is TRBJ2-1, with D unresolved. V lost 3 bases to trimming and J lost 6 bases, with 12 bases between them. The CDR3 has 14 residues. Germline-derived CDR1 and CDR2 are SEHNR and FQNEAQ (reference sequence). DNA of the CDR3: TGTGCCAGCAGCTTTACAGAGCTCATCAATGAGCAGTTCTTC. Residues: CASSFTELINEQFF. The variable domain in full, completed from reference TRBV7-9 and TRBJ2-1, reads DTGVSQNPRHKITKRGQNVTFRCDPISEHNRLYWYRQTLGQGPEFLTYFQNEAQLEKSRLLSDRFSAERPKGSFSTLEIQRTEQGDSAMYLCASSFTELINEQFFGPGTRLTVL.

The chain is built from TRBV19 and TRBJ2-3; D might be TRBD2 (5 bases). V was trimmed by 5 bases and J by 3 bases, leaving 12 bases between them. Per germline, CDR1 LNHDA and CDR2 SQIVND (reference sequence). CDR3 length equals 14 residues. The CDR3 region is CASSSPRDTDTQYF. DNA of the CDR3: TGTGCCAGTAGTTCCCCTCGGGATACAGATACGCAGTATTTT.

V usage is TRBV14 and J usage is TRBJ1-1, with D perhaps matching TRBD1 (5 bases). This CDR3 has 12 amino acids. Germline V gene lookup returns CDR1 SGHDN and CDR2 FVKESK. V lost 4 bases to trimming and J lost 8 bases, with 11 bases between them. The chain's CDR3 is CASSPARGEAFF. CDR3 in DNA: TGTGCCAGCAGCCCGGCCCGGGGGGAAGCTTTCTTT.

The chain carries TRBV5-1 and TRBJ1-1; no reliable D call. Trimming shortened V by 0 bases and J by 5 bases, and 14 bases separated the two germline ends. Germline V gene data show CDR1 as SGHRS and CDR2 as YFSETQ. The CDR3 is 15 residues long. The CDR3 sequence: CASSLVASGGTEAFF. The DNA for the CDR3 is TGCGCCAGCAGCTTGGTCGCCTCTGGCGGGACTGAAGCTTTCTTT.

The sample holds one count of this clone. The chain has TRBV28 and TRBJ2-5; TRBD1 aligns across 9 bases. V lost 6 bases, J lost 5 bases, and 10 bases stayed unmatched. The CDR3 has 15 amino acids. Germline CDR1 is MDHEN and CDR2 is SYDVKM. For the CDR3, the DNA is TGTGCCAGCAGGCCCACAGGGGGCGGCGGTGAGACCCAGTACTTC. It yields the protein CASRPTGGGGETQYF.

This clone was seen only a few times. The J gene is TRBJ1-5, the V gene TRBV19, with D unclear. Germline lookup yields CDR1 LNHDA and CDR2 SQIVND (reference sequence). Trimming took off 5 bases at V and 3 bases at J, with 17 bases between the two ends. The CDR3 runs 16 residues. CDR3 residues: CASSPSWEGINQPQHF. The CDR3 nucleotides are TGTGCCAGTAGTCCTAGCTGGGAGGGAATCAATCAGCCCCAGCATTTT.